This T cell receptor beta chain was identified in a study of T cell responses to AZD1222 COVID-19 vaccine. Second-dose intervals of approximately 4 or approximately 12 weeks were pooled. Using immunoSEQ multiplex PCR, the repertoire was profiled, and TCRdb retains in-frame clones only, with some absent. The sample carries 80,000 to 90,000 clones, over 75% recorded once. The CDR3 is 17 residues long. CDR1 and CDR2 (germline): SGDLS, YYNGEE. Deletions cut 0 bases from V and 10 bases from J, with 22 bases between. The material was peripheral blood, obtained 28 days after the second AZD1222 dose. V usage is TRBV9 and J usage is TRBJ1-4, with D tentatively TRBD1 (6 bases). The TCR sequence derives from an adult who received the AZD1222 COVID-19 vaccine. CDR3: CASSVDYGGRGKGKLFF. DNA of the CDR3: TGTGCCAGCAGCGTAGACTATGGTGGCAGGGGAAAGGGAAAACTGTTTTTT. The full variable domain, completed using reference TRBV9 and TRBJ1-4, is DSGVTQTPKHLITATGQRVTLRCSPRSGDLSVYWYQQSLDQGLQFLIQYYNGEERAKGNILERFSAQQFPDLHSELNLSSLELGDSALYFCASSVDYGGRGKGKLFFGSGTQLSVL.